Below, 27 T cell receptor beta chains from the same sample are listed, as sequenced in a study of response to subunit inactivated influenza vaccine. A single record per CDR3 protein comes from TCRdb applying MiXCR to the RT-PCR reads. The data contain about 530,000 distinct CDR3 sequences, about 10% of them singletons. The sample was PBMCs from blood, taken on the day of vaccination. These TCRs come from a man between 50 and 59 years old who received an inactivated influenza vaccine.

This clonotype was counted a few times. Here the CDR3 DNA reads TGTGCCATCAGCTCCGGGAGGGCCAGCTACAATGAGCAGTTCTTC. This encodes CAISSGRASYNEQFF. The chain is built from TRBV10-3 and TRBJ2-1; 8 nucleotides line up with TRBD2. Germline V gene sequence: CDR1 ENHRY, CDR2 SYGVKD. This CDR3 is built from 15 residues. V lost 6 bases to trimming and J lost 3 bases; unmatched junction nucleotides: 7.

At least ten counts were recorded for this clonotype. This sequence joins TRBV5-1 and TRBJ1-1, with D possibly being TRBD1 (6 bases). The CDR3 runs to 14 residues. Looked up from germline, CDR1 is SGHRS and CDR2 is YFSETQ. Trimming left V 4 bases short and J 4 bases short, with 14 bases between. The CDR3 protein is CASSTTGLGTEAFF. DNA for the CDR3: TGCGCCAGCAGCACCACAGGGCTCGGCACTGAAGCTTTCTTT.

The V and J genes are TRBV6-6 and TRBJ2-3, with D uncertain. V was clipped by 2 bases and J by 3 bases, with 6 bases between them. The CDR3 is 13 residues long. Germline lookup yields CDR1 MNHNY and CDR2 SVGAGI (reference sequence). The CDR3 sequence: CASSYGMTDTQYF. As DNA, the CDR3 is TGTGCCAGCAGTTACGGGATGACAGATACGCAGTATTTT.

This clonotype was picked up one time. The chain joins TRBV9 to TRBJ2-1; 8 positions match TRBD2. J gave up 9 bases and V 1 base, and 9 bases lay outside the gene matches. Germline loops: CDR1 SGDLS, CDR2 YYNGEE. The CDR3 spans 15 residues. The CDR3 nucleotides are TGTGCCAGCAGCGTATCGCCAGCGGGAGCGTTTGAGCAGTTCTTC. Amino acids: CASSVSPAGAFEQFF.

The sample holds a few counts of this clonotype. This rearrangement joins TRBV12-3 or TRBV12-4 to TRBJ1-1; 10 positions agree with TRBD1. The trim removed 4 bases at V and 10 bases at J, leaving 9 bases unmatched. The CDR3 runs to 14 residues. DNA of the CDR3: TGTGCCAGCAGTTCAACGCGACAGGGGGCCGGAGCTTTCTTT. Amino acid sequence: CASSSTRQGAGAFF.

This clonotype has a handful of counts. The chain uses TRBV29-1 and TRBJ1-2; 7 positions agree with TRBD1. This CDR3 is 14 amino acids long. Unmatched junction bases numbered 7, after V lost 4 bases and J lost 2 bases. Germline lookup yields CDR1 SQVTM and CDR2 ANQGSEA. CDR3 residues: CSVVPTGSNYGYTF. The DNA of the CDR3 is TGCAGCGTTGTCCCGACAGGGTCAAACTATGGCTACACCTTC.

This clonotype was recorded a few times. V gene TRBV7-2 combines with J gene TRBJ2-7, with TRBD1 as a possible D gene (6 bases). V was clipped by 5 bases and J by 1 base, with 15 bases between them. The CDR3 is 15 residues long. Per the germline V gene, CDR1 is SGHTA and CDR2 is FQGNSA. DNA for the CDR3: TGTGCCAGCAGCCCACAGGGCGGTTCGTCCTACGAGCAGTACTTC. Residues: CASSPQGGSSYEQYF.

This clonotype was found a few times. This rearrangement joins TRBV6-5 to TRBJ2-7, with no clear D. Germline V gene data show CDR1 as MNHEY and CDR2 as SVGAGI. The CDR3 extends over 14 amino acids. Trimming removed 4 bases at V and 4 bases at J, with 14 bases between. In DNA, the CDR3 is TGTGCCAGCAGTTTCCTAGGTATTGGGTACGAGCAGTACTTC. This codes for CASSFLGIGYEQYF.

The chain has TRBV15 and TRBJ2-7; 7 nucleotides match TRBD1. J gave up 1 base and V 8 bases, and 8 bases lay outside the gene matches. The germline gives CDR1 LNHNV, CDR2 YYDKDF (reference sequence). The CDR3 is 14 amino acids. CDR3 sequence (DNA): TGTGCCACCTCCGGGACAGTCCCATCCTACGAGCAGTACTTC. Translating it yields CATSGTVPSYEQYF.

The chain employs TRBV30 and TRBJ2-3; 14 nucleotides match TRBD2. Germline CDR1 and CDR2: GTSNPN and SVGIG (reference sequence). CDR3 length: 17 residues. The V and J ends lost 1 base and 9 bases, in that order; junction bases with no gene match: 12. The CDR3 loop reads CAWSAWRLAGGPGTQYF. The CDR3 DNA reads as TGTGCCTGGAGTGCCTGGCGACTAGCGGGGGGGCCAGGGACGCAGTATTTT.

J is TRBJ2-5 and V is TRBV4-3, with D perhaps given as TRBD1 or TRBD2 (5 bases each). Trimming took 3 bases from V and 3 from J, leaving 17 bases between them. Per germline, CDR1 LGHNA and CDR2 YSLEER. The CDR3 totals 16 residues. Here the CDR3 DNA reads TGCGCCAGCAGCCAGCACCCCGGGACCGTGGAAGAGACCCAGTACTTC. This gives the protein CASSQHPGTVEETQYF.

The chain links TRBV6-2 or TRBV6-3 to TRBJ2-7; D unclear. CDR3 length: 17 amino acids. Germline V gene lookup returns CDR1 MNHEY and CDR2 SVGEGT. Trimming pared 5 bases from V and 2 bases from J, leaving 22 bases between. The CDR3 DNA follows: TGTGCCAGCAGTCGAAATATCAGACGCGTACTCACCTACGAGCAGTACTTC. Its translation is CASSRNIRRVLTYEQYF.

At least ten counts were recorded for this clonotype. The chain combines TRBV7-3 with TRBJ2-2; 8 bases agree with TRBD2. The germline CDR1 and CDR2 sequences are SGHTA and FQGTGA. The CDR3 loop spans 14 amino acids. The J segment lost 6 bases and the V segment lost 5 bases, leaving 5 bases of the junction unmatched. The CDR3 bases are TGTGCCAGCAGCGACGGACTAGCCGCCGGGGAGCTGTTTTTT. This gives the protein CASSDGLAAGELFF.

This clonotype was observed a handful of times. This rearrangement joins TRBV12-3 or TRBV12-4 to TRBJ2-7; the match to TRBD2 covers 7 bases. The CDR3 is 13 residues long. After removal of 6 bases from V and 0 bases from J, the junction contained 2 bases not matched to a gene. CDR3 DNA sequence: TGTGCCAGCAGGGGGGGGGACTCCTACGAGCAGTACTTC. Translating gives CASRGGDSYEQYF.

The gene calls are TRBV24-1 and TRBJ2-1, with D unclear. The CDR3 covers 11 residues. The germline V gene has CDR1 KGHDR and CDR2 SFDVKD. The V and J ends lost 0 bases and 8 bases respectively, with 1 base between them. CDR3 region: CATSDLHEQFF. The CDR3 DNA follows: TGTGCCACCAGTGATTTGCATGAGCAGTTCTTC.

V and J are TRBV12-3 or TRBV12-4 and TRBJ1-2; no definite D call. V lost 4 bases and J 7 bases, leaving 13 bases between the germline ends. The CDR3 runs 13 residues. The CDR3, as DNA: TGTGCCAGCAGTTCCCGGCATGCGGGTGGCTACACCTTC. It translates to CASSSRHAGGYTF.

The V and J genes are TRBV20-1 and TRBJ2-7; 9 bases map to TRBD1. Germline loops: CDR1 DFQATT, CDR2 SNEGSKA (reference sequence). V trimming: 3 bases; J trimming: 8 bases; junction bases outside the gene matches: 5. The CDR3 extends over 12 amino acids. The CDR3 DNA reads TGCAGTGCTAGGACAGGGGGGTTTAAGCAGTACTTC. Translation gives CSARTGGFKQYF.

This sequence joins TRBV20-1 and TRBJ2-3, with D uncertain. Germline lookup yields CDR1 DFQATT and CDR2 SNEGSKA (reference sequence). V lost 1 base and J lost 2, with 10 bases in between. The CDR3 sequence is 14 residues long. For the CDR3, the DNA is TGCAGTGCTAGAGGGCTAGGGAACACAGATACGCAGTATTTT. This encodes CSARGLGNTDTQYF.

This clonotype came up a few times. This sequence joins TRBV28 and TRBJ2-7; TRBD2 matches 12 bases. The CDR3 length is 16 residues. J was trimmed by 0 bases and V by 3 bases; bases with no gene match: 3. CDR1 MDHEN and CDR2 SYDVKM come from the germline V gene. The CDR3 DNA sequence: TGTGCCAGCAGTTTCCAGACTAGCGGGAGCTCCTACGAGCAGTACTTC. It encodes CASSFQTSGSSYEQYF.

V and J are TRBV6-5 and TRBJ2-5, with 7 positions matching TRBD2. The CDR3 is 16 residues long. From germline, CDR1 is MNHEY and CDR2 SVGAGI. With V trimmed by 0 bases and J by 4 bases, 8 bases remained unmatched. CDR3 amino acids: CASSYSPNSGGETQYF. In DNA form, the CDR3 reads TGTGCCAGCAGTTACTCGCCCAACTCGGGAGGAGAGACCCAGTACTTC.

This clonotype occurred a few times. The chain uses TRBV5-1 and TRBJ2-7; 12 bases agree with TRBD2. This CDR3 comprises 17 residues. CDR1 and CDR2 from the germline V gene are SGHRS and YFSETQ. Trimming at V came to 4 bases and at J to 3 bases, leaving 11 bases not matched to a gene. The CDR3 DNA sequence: TGCGCCAGCAGCAGATGGACTAGCGGGAAAGGTTACTACGAGCAGTACTTC. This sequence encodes CASSRWTSGKGYYEQYF.

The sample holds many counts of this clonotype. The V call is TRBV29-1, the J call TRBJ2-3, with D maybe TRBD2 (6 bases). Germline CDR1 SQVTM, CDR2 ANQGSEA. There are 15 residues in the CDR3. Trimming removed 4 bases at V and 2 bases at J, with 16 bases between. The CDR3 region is CSVGTGTDPTDTQYF. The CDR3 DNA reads TGCAGCGTTGGCACCGGGACTGACCCCACAGATACGCAGTATTTT.

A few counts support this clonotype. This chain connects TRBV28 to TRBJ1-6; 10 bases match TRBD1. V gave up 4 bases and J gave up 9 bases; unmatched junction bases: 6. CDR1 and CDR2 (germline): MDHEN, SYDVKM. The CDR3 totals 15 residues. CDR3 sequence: CASSSRGQGFSPLHF. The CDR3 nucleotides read TGTGCCAGCAGTTCAAGGGGACAGGGGTTTTCACCCCTCCACTTT.

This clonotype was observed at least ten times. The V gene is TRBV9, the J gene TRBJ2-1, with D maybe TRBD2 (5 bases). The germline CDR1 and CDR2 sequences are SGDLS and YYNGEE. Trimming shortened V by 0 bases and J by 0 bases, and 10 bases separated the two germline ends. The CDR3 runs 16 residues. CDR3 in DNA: TGTGCCAGCAGCGTAGTCGGGGTGGCCTCCTACAATGAGCAGTTCTTC. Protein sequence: CASSVVGVASYNEQFF.

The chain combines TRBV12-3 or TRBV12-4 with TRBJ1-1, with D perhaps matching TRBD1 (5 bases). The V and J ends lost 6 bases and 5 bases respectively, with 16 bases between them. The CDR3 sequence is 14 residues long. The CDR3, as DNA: TGTGCCAGCAGACCCGGGACCTTGGGGACTGAAGCTTTCTTT. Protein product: CASRPGTLGTEAFF.

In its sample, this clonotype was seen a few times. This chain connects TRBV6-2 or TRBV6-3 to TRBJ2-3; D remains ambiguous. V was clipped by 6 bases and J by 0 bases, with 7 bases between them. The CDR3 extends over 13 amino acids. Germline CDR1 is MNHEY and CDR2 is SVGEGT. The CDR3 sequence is CASRTVSTDTQYF. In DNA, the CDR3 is TGTGCCAGCAGGACTGTTAGCACAGATACGCAGTATTTT.

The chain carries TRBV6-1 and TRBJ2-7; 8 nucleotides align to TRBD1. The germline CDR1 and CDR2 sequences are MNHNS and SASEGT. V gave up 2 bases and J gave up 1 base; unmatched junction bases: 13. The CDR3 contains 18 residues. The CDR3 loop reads CASSEPSGGNSPSYEQYF. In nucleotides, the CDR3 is TGTGCCAGCAGTGAACCCTCAGGGGGCAATAGCCCGTCCTACGAGCAGTACTTC.